This TCR beta chain came from a study of blood T cell repertoires in COVID-19. This CDR3 has 13 amino acids. Germline CDR1 is SGHTA and CDR2 is FQGTGA. V was trimmed by 3 bases and J by 2 bases, leaving 6 bases between them. Sequencing used immunoSEQ multiplex PCR; TCRdb keeps in-frame clones, though not all of them. The sample has around 250,000 clones, more than 80% seen once. The receptor's source is a woman in her 30s with acute COVID-19. Input material: PBMCs or T cells enriched from blood (not recorded which). The chain uses TRBV7-3 and TRBJ2-3; D not certain. This CDR3 is CASSFSTTDTQYF. The CDR3 DNA reads as TGTGCCAGCAGCTTTAGTACCACAGATACGCAGTATTTT. The entire variable domain, with the rest obtained from reference TRBV7-3 and TRBJ2-3, is as follows: GAGVSQTPSNKVTEKGKYVELRCDPISGHTALYWYRQSLGQGPEFLIYFQGTGAADDSGLPNDRFFAVRPEGSVSTLKIQRTERGDSAVYLCASSFSTTDTQYFGPGTRLTVL.